This T cell receptor beta chain stems from a study of cytomegalovirus exposure and HLA in healthy donors. Germline V gene lookup returns CDR1 SEHNR and CDR2 FQNEAQ (reference sequence). This CDR3 spans 16 amino acids. Trimming pared 4 bases from V and 4 bases from J, leaving 19 bases between. This clone was counted a few times. Antigen unknown. The PCR contained 60 Vbeta and 13 Jbeta primers. Produced via immunoSEQ multiplex PCR; TCRdb's table is partial and in-frame only. The data hold over 85,000 clones, with around 77% observed a single time. Study observations and caveats: Several V segments, TRBV6-2 and TRBV6-3 among them, could not be told apart and were dropped. Later work associated more than 15,000 TCR beta sequences with HLA alleles at 0.05 false discovery rate.

The sequenced sample consisted of PBMCs. The clonotype originates from a female donor in good health and CMV-seronegative. The chain joins TRBV7-9 to TRBJ1-1; tentative D call: TRBD1 (5 bases). The DNA of the CDR3 is TGTGCCAGCAGCTCAGGAACGCCGGGGGTTGGCACTGAAGCTTTCTTT. Amino acid sequence: CASSSGTPGVGTEAFF.